This entry features one T cell receptor beta chain sequence. The antigen remains undetermined. The source of the sample is a study of T cell responses to AZD1222 COVID-19 vaccine. CDR3 length: 15 residues. The germline gives CDR1 SGDLS, CDR2 YYNGEE. The ends lost 2 bases at V and 9 bases at J; junction bases unmatched: 7. The protocol was immunoSEQ multiplex PCR, while the TCRdb copy is restricted to in-frame clones and leaves out a portion. The top ten clones hold 4.5% to 6.5% of a sample with about 140,000 clones, around 90% of them seen once. The study's findings and limits: Targeting of unmutated variant regions was reportedly seen in nearly half of spike-specific TCRs. Baseline antibody screening turned up just a handful of seropositive AZD1222 recipients.

Source: peripheral blood, taken on day 0 of AZD1222 vaccination. This sequence originates from an adult in good health. V and J are TRBV9 and TRBJ2-1, with 11 bases matching TRBD1. In DNA, the CDR3 is TGTGCCAGCAGCGTTTTGGGACAGGGGGTTGCTGAGCAGTTCTTC. Amino acids: CASSVLGQGVAEQFF.